This T cell receptor (beta chain) came from a study of cytomegalovirus exposure and HLA in healthy donors. V lost 4 bases to trimming and J lost 4 bases; unmatched junction nucleotides: 9. This CDR3 spans 16 amino acids. Germline CDR1 and CDR2: LNHDA and SQIVND (reference sequence). A multiplex PCR was run with 60 Vbeta primers and 13 Jbeta primers. Clones were sequenced by immunoSEQ multiplex PCR, and TCRdb holds only the in-frame ones, with some missing. The repertoire holds 170,000 or so clones, about 83% seen once, with 4.8% in the top ten. The chain carries TRBV19 and TRBJ1-4, with 7 bases identical to TRBD1. The sequencing sample was made of PBMCs. This TCR came from a girl aged 5-17 years in good health and CMV-seropositive. In nucleotides, the CDR3 is TGTGCCAGTAGTACCCACTCGGGACAGATTAATGAAAAACTGTTTTTT. This translates into CASSTHSGQINEKLFF.